The 26 T cell receptor beta chains listed next were all sequenced from one sample in a study of OX40 agonist ivuxolimab in advanced cancers. Libraries were prepared by immunoSEQ multiplex PCR; TCRdb keeps only in-frame clonotypes and omits some of them. The sample carries about 150,000 clones, under 95% recorded once. The specimen comprised CD4+ or CD8+ T cells sorted from blood, sampled in a trial of the OX40 agonist ivuxolimab. These receptors were obtained from an adult with an advanced solid tumor such as melanoma, head and neck, liver or kidney cancer.

This chain joins TRBV9 and TRBJ2-1, with D possibly matching TRBD2 (6 bases). The V end lost 5 bases, the J end lost 3 bases, and 15 bases lay between the germline ends. Germline V lookup: CDR1 SGDLS, CDR2 YYNGEE. The CDR3 runs to 15 residues. CDR3 DNA sequence: TGTGCCAGCAGTACAGAACTAGCTTTCTACAATGAGCAGTTCTTC. Residues: CASSTELAFYNEQFF.

The chain is built from TRBV6-5 and TRBJ2-7; D is undetermined. Trimming pared 6 bases from V and 4 bases from J, leaving 10 bases between. This CDR3 is built from 12 residues. Germline CDR1 is MNHEY and CDR2 is SVGAGI. Here the CDR3 DNA reads TGTGCCAGCAGCAGGACCCCTTACGAGCAGTACTTC. Translation gives CASSRTPYEQYF.

The gene calls are TRBV7-2 and TRBJ2-7; D tentatively fits TRBD1 or TRBD2 (7 bases each). This CDR3 is 19 amino acids long. Trimming left V 5 bases short and J 0 bases short, with 26 bases between. The V gene's germline CDR1 is SGHTA and CDR2 FQGNSA. The CDR3 sequence is CASSQRHKGGGQSSYEQYF. CDR3 sequence (DNA): TGTGCCAGCAGCCAGAGGCATAAAGGGGGGGGACAGTCCTCCTACGAGCAGTACTTC.

V usage is TRBV18 and J usage is TRBJ1-1, with D unresolved. Germline V gene lookup returns CDR1 KGHSH and CDR2 LQKENI. Deletions cut 3 bases from V and 1 base from J, with 15 bases between. The CDR3 is made up of 16 amino acids. The CDR3 region has the DNA TGTGCCAGCTCACCCCCTCAAGGACTGGGGAACACTGAAGCTTTCTTT. Translating it yields CASSPPQGLGNTEAFF.

The V call is TRBV5-6, the J call TRBJ2-5; D possibly corresponds to TRBD1 (6 bases). Trimming removed 1 base from V and 1 base from J, with 11 bases in between. Germline V gene sequence: CDR1 SGHDT, CDR2 YYEEEE. The CDR3 covers 15 residues. CDR3 residues: CASSLTGRFQETQYF. The CDR3, as DNA: TGTGCCAGCAGCTTGACAGGGCGGTTCCAAGAGACCCAGTACTTC.

The chain recombines TRBV19 with TRBJ1-5, with 9 bases that match TRBD1. With 7 bases clipped from V and 6 bases from J, the junction kept 10 bases outside the gene matches. Germline CDR1 LNHDA, CDR2 SQIVND (reference sequence). The length of the CDR3 is 15 residues. The CDR3 DNA reads as TGTGCCAGTACGTACCGGGACAGGGTGGCTCAGCCCCAGCATTTT. Translation: CASTYRDRVAQPQHF.

This sequence joins TRBV7-2 and TRBJ1-3, with D possibly matching TRBD1 (6 bases). The CDR3 sequence is 16 residues long. The germline CDR1 and CDR2 sequences are SGHTA and FQGNSA. Between the trimmed V and J ends, which lost 4 bases and 1 base, there was a span of 14 bases. The CDR3: CASSSPGARSGNTIYF. The CDR3 DNA sequence: TGTGCCAGCAGCTCCCCGGGGGCCAGGTCTGGAAACACCATATATTTT.

The V and J genes are TRBV7-2 and TRBJ2-6; tentatively, D is TRBD2 (5 bases). The V gene lost 5 bases and the J gene lost 11 bases, with 22 bases spanning the gap. Looked up from germline, CDR1 is SGHTA and CDR2 is FQGNSA. This CDR3 comprises 16 residues. As DNA, the CDR3 is TGTGCCAGCAGCCCCCATGTGGGGAGTCCCTCTCACGTCCTGACTTTC. Its protein is CASSPHVGSPSHVLTF.

This chain joins TRBV19 and TRBJ1-6, with a weak D call TRBD1 (6 bases). The CDR3 is 16 amino acids. The V gene lost 1 base and the J gene lost 4 bases, with 11 bases spanning the gap. Per germline, CDR1 LNHDA and CDR2 SQIVND (reference sequence). CDR3 nucleotides: TGTGCCAGTAGTATAGGTGGACAGCAATATAATTCACCCCTCCACTTT. This gives the protein CASSIGGQQYNSPLHF. Drawing the rest from reference TRBV19 and TRBJ1-6, the complete variable domain is DGGITQSPKYLFRKEGQNVTLSCEQNLNHDAMYWYRQDPGQGLRLIYYSQIVNDFQKGDIAEGYSVSREKKESFPLTVTSAQKNPTAFYLCASSIGGQQYNSPLHFGNGTRLTVT.

The DNA of the CDR3 is TGTGCCAGCAGGAGGACTAGCGGCGTCGAGACCCAGTACTTC. Its translation is CASRRTSGVETQYF. This chain joins TRBV6-5 and TRBJ2-5, with 10 bases fitting TRBD2. CDR1 and CDR2 (germline): MNHEY, SVGAGI. V lost 6 bases and J lost 5; bases outside the gene matches: 6. This CDR3 contains 14 residues.

The chain employs TRBV9 and TRBJ2-7, with D possibly matching TRBD2 (7 bases). V was pared by 4 bases and J by 3 bases, with 20 bases between. The CDR3 is made up of 16 amino acids. Germline-derived CDR1 and CDR2 are SGDLS and YYNGEE. The CDR3 reads CASSPRQETSHYEQYF. The CDR3, as DNA: TGTGCCAGCAGCCCCAGACAGGAGACTAGCCACTACGAGCAGTACTTC. The full variable domain, completed using reference TRBV9 and TRBJ2-7, is DSGVTQTPKHLITATGQRVTLRCSPRSGDLSVYWYQQSLDQGLQFLIQYYNGEERAKGNILERFSAQQFPDLHSELNLSSLELGDSALYFCASSPRQETSHYEQYFGPGTRLTVT.

This chain connects TRBV6-1 to TRBJ1-2; no clear D gene. CDR1 MNHNS and CDR2 SASEGT come from the germline V gene. CDR3 length: 14 amino acids. Trimming removed 6 bases at V and 8 bases at J, with 19 bases between. In DNA form, the CDR3 reads TGTGCCAGCAGCCTGGACGGCTCGAACCGAGGCTACACCTTC. Amino acid sequence: CASSLDGSNRGYTF.

The CDR3 region has the DNA TGTGCCAGCAGCTTAGGTCAGGAAAATCAGCCCCAGCATTTT. This translates into CASSLGQENQPQHF. The chain links TRBV7-4 to TRBJ1-5, with D unclear. Germline CDR1 and CDR2: SGHVT and SQSDAQ. Deletions cut 1 base from V and 4 bases from J, with 8 bases between. The CDR3 is 14 residues long.

The chain recombines TRBV29-1 with TRBJ1-2; D remains ambiguous. CDR1 and CDR2 from the germline V gene are SQVTM and ANQGSEA. Trimming took off 3 bases at V and 2 bases at J, with 10 bases between the two ends. The CDR3 runs 13 residues. The CDR3 nucleotides are TGCAGCGTTGAGGGGAGGCAGAACTATGGCTACACCTTC. Translating gives CSVEGRQNYGYTF.

V usage is TRBV2 and J usage is TRBJ2-7; D is possibly TRBD1 (6 bases). Germline CDR1 is SNHLY and CDR2 is FYNNEI. This CDR3 contains 14 residues. Deletions cut 5 bases from V and 4 bases from J, with 15 bases between. CDR3 sequence: CASSIQGKGYEQYF. In nucleotides, the CDR3 is TGTGCCAGCAGTATACAGGGAAAAGGATACGAGCAGTACTTC.

V usage is TRBV25-1 and J usage is TRBJ1-4; no clear D. V lost 3 bases, J lost 3 bases, and 8 bases lay in between. This CDR3 contains 14 residues. Per germline, CDR1 MGHDK and CDR2 SYGVNS. The CDR3 coding sequence is TGTGCCAGCAGTGACAGTAGCGCTAATGAAAAACTGTTTTTT. It specifies CASSDSSANEKLFF.

This clone occurred a few times. The chain combines TRBV11-1 with TRBJ1-5, with D perhaps matching TRBD1 (5 bases). Germline CDR1 is SGHAT and CDR2 is FQDESV (reference sequence). This CDR3 region has 16 residues. The germline V and J ends were trimmed by 0 bases and 0 bases, with 9 bases remaining between them. CDR3 protein: CASSLAGGHSNQPQHF. The CDR3 DNA follows: TGTGCCAGCAGCTTAGCTGGGGGTCATAGCAATCAGCCCCAGCATTTT.

The chain recombines TRBV6-1 with TRBJ2-1; 8 bases are a match to TRBD2. This CDR3 contains 16 residues. V dropped 2 bases and J dropped 4; count of bases not matched to a gene: 7. Germline-derived CDR1 and CDR2 are MNHNS and SASEGT. This chain's CDR3 is CASSEYGAGGYNEQFF. The CDR3 nucleotides are TGTGCCAGCAGTGAATATGGGGCGGGGGGATACAATGAGCAGTTCTTC.

V and J are TRBV18 and TRBJ1-3; D is unclear. V lost 2 bases to trimming and J lost 0 bases, with 8 bases between them. The CDR3 spans 15 residues. The V gene's germline CDR1 is KGHSH and CDR2 LQKENI. The CDR3 protein is CASSPRDLSGNTIYF. CDR3 nucleotides: TGTGCCAGCTCACCAAGAGACCTCTCTGGAAACACCATATATTTT.

The rearrangement uses TRBV10-1 and TRBJ2-1; 15 bases agree with TRBD2. V dropped 4 bases and J dropped 7; count of bases not matched to a gene: 5. This CDR3 region has 16 residues. Germline values: CDR1 WNHNN, CDR2 SYGVQD (reference sequence). The chain's CDR3 is CASSGGLAGGLNEQFF. For the CDR3, the DNA is TGCGCCAGCAGTGGGGGACTAGCGGGGGGCCTTAATGAGCAGTTCTTC.

The chain combines TRBV6-1 with TRBJ1-1; 10 bases match TRBD1. CDR3 length equals 14 residues. Looked up from germline, CDR1 is MNHNS and CDR2 is SASEGT. V trimming: 8 bases; J trimming: 6 bases; junction bases outside the gene matches: 9. CDR3 in DNA: TGTGCCAGCCTCTCCTCGGACAGGGGGTCTGAAGCTTTCTTT. This sequence encodes CASLSSDRGSEAFF.

The V and J genes are TRBV7-2 and TRBJ2-2, with 9 bases identical to TRBD2. CDR1 SGHTA and CDR2 FQGNSA come from the germline V gene. Losses at the gene ends were 4 bases for V and 4 bases for J; bases not matched to a gene: 7. CDR3 length: 16 residues. The CDR3 sequence is CASSSRAGGRTGELFF. CDR3 bases: TGTGCCAGCAGCTCCCGGGCGGGAGGGCGCACCGGGGAGCTGTTTTTT.

J is TRBJ2-3 and V is TRBV10-3; TRBD2 aligns across 8 bases. The CDR3 is made up of 16 amino acids. After removal of 6 bases from V and 0 bases from J, the junction contained 8 bases not matched to a gene. CDR1 is ENHRY, CDR2 SYGVKD, per germline. The CDR3 DNA sequence: TGTGCCATCAGCGTAGCGGGGAGGAGGAGCACAGATACGCAGTATTTT. This translates into CAISVAGRRSTDTQYF.

The V gene is TRBV10-3, the J gene TRBJ2-5; 7 bases agree with TRBD1. The DNA end favors TRBJ2-7, so the J call may be wrong. This CDR3 has 15 amino acids. Germline-derived CDR1 and CDR2 are ENHRY and SYGVKD. The CDR3 coding sequence is TGTGCCATCAGTGAGCCAGGGAAGGGGGCATACGAGCAGTACTTC. Translation: CAISEPGKGAYEQYF.

This clone was observed a single time. The chain joins TRBV4-1 to TRBJ1-1; a weak D match, TRBD1 (5 bases). The germline V gene encodes CDR1 MGHRA and CDR2 YSYEKL. CDR3 size: 14 residues. With 5 bases removed from V and 1 base from J, the gap between germline ends came to 11 bases. This CDR3 is CASSFGTWNTEAFF. CDR3 bases: TGCGCCAGCAGCTTCGGGACTTGGAACACTGAAGCTTTCTTT.

V is TRBV7-2 and J is TRBJ1-4; D is ambiguous. CDR1 SGHTA and CDR2 FQGNSA come from the germline V gene. The CDR3 has 14 amino acids. V was cut by 0 bases and J by 8 bases, with 10 bases left in between. CDR3 sequence: CASSLATSREKLFF. The CDR3, as DNA: TGTGCCAGCAGCTTAGCGACGTCTAGGGAAAAACTGTTTTTT.